This T cell receptor beta chain appears in the sequencing data of a study of Graves' ophthalmopathy and Graves' hyperthyroidism. Overall study: The collection of peripheral blood took place at initial diagnosis, before any treatment. Study outcomes and limitations: Among thyroid clonotypes expanded above 0.001 frequency, most also appeared in blood.

This CDR3 has 15 residues. Germline CDR1 is SGHRS and CDR2 is YFSETQ. V was trimmed by 0 bases and J by 5 bases, leaving 11 bases between them. A duration under 3 months, NOSPECS ≥4, CAS ≥3 and moderate-to-severe activity characterized the donors with ophthalmopathy. Scientists amplified the TCR beta CDR3 regions from RNA transcripts. Following a first-round RT-PCR that used HTBI primers, a second-round multiplex PCR was carried out. TCRdb used MiXCR to reprocess the multiplex PCR reads, holding one entry per CDR3 protein. The sample contains 260,000 or so distinct CDR3 sequences, around 45% of which appear only once. As for this clonotype: Its antigen remains unknown.

This clonotype originated in an adult man with Graves' ophthalmopathy. V usage is TRBV5-1 and J usage is TRBJ2-2; perhaps TRBD2 as D (5 bases). Sequenced: peripheral blood. The CDR3 DNA reads TGCGCCAGCAGCTTGGGTTCTCCGGGGACCGGGGAGCTGTTTTTT. The encoded protein is CASSLGSPGTGELFF.